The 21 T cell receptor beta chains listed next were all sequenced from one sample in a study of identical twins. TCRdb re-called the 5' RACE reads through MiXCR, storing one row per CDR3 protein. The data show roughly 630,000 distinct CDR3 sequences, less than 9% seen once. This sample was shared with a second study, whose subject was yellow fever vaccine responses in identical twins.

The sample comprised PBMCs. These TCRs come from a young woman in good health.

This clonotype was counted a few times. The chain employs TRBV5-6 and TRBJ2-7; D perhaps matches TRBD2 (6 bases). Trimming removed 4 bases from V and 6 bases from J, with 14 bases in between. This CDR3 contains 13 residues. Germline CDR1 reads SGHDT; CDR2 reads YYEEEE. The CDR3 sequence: CASSLPLGGEQYF. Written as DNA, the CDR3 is TGTGCCAGCAGCCTTCCCCTCGGGGGCGAGCAGTACTTC.

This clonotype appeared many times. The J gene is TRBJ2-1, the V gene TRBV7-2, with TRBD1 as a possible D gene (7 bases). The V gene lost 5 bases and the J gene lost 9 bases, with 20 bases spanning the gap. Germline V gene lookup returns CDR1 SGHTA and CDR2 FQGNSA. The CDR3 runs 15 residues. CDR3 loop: CASSQGGGIVTEQFF. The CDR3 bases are TGTGCCAGCAGCCAGGGGGGCGGAATTGTTACTGAGCAGTTCTTC.

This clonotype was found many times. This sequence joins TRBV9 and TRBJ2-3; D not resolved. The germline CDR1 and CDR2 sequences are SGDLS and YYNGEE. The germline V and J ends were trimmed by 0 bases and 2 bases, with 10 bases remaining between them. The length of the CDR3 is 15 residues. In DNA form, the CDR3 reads TGTGCCAGCAGCGTAGTCGGCAGAAACACAGATACGCAGTATTTT. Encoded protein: CASSVVGRNTDTQYF.

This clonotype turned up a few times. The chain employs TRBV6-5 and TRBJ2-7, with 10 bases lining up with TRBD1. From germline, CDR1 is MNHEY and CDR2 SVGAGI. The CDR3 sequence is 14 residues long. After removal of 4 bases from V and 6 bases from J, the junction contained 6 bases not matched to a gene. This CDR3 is CASSWDRGTIEQYF. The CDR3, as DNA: TGTGCCAGCAGTTGGGACAGGGGAACTATCGAGCAGTACTTC.

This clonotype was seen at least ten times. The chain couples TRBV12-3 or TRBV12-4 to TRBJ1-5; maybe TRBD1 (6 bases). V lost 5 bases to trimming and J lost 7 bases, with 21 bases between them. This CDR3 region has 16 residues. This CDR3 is CASSNPIGGTVQPQHF. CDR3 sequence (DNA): TGTGCCAGCAGTAATCCGATCGGGGGCACAGTCCAGCCCCAGCATTTT.

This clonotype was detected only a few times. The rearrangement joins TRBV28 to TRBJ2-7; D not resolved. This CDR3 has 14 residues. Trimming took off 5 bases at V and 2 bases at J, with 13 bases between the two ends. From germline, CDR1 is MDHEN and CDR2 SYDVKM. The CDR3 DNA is TGTGCCAGCAGTCCACGATATAGCCCCTACGAGCAGTACTTC. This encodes CASSPRYSPYEQYF.

This CDR3 reads CASSEGLAGPTDTQYF. CDR3 nucleotide sequence: TGTGCCAGCAGTGAAGGACTAGCGGGACCCACAGATACGCAGTATTTT. The chain joins TRBV2 to TRBJ2-3; 11 bases fit TRBD2. With 1 base clipped from V and 2 bases from J, the junction kept 2 bases outside the gene matches. The length of the CDR3 is 16 residues. Germline CDR1 reads SNHLY; CDR2 reads FYNNEI.

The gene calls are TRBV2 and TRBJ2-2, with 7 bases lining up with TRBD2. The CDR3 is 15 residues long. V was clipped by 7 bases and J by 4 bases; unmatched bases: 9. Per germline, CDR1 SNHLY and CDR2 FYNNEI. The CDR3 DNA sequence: TGTGCCAGCACCCCCGCCGGGGGGATCACCGGGGAGCTGTTTTTT. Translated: CASTPAGGITGELFF.

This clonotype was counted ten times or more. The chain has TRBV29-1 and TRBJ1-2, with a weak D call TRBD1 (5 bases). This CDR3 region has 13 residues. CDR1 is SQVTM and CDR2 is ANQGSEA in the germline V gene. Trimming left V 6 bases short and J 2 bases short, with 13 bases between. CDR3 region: CSVDRDWNYGYTF. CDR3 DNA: TGCAGCGTCGACCGGGACTGGAACTATGGCTACACCTTC.

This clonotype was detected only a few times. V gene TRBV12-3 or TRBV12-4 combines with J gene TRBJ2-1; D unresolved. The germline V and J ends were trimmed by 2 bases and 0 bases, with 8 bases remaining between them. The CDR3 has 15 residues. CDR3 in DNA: TGTGCCAGCAGTTTAATGGAGAGCTCCTACAATGAGCAGTTCTTC. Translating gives CASSLMESSYNEQFF.

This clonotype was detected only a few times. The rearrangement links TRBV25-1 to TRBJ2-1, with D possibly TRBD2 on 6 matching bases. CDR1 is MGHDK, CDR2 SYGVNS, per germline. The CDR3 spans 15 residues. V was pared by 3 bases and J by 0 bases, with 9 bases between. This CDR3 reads CASSDAGGSYNEQFF. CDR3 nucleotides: TGTGCCAGCAGTGATGCCGGGGGCTCCTACAATGAGCAGTTCTTC.

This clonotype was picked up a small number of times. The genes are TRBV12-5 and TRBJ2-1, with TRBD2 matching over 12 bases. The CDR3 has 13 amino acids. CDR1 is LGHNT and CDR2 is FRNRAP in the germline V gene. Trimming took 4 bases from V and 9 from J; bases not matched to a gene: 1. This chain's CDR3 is CASGSGLAGEQFF. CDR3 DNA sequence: TGTGCTAGTGGTTCGGGACTAGCGGGTGAGCAGTTCTTC. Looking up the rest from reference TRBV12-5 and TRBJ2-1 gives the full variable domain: DARVTQTPRHKVTEMGQEVTMRCQPILGHNTVFWYRQTMMQGLELLAYFRNRAPLDDSGMPKDRFSAEMPDATLATLKIQPSEPRDSAVYFCASGSGLAGEQFFGPGTRLTVL.

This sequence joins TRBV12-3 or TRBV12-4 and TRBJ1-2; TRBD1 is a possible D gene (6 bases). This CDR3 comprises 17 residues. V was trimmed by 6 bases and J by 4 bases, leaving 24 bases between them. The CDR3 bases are TGTGCCAGCAGCCCCAGGACAGATTTCTCGGGCTTCTATGGCTACACCTTC. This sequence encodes CASSPRTDFSGFYGYTF.

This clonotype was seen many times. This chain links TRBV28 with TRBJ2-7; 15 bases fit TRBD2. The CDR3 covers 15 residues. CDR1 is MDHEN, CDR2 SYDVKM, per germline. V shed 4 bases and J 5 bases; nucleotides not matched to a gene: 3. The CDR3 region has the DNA TGTGCCAGCAGTTCGGGACTAGCGGGAGGTCACGAGCAGTACTTC. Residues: CASSSGLAGGHEQYF.

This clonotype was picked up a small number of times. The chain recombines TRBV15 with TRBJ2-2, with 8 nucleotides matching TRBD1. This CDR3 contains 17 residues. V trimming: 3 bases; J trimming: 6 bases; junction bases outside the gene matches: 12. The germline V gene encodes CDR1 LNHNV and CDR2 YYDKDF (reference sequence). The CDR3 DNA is TGTGCCACCAGCAGCTACCGGACAGGGAGTACACCCGGGGAGCTGTTTTTT. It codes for CATSSYRTGSTPGELFF.

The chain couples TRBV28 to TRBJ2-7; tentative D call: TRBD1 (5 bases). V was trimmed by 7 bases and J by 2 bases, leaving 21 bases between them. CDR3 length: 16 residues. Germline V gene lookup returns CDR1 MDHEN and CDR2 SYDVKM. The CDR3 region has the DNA TGTGCCAGCACCGAAGGGGTTGCTAAAGGACCCTACGAGCAGTACTTC. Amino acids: CASTEGVAKGPYEQYF.

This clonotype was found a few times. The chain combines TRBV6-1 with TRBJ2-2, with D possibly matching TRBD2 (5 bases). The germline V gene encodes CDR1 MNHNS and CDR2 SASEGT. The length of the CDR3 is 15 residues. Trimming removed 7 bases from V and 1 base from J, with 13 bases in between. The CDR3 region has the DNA TGTGCCAGCAATGCCCTTGAGGGGAACACCGGGGAGCTGTTTTTT. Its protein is CASNALEGNTGELFF.

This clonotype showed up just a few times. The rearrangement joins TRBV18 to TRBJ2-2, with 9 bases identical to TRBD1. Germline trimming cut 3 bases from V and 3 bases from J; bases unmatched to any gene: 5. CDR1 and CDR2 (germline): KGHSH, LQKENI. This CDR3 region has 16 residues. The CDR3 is CASSPRTGADTGELFF. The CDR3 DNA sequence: TGTGCCAGCTCACCGAGGACAGGGGCCGACACCGGGGAGCTGTTTTTT.

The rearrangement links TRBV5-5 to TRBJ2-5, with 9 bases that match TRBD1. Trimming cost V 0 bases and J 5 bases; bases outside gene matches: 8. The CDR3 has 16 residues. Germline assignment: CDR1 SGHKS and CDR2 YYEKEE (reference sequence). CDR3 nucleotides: TGTGCCAGCAGCTTGGCGGGGACAGGGCTGAGTGAGACCCAGTACTTC. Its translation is CASSLAGTGLSETQYF.

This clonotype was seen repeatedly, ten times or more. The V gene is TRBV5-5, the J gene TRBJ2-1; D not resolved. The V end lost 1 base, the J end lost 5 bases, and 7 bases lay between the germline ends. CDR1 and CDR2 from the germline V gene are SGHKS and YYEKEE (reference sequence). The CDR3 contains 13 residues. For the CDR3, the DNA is TGTGCCAGCAGCTTGTTCGGAGACAATGAGCAGTTCTTC. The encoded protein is CASSLFGDNEQFF.

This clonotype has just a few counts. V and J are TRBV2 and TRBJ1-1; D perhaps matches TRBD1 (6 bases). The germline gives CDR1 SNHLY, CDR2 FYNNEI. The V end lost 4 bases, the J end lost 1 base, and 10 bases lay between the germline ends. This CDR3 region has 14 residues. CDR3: CASSAEQGNTEAFF. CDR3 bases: TGTGCCAGCAGTGCCGAACAGGGGAACACTGAAGCTTTCTTT.